These T cell receptor beta chains were read from a single sample in a study of response to subunit inactivated influenza vaccine. TCRdb used MiXCR to reprocess the RT-PCR reads, holding one entry per CDR3 protein. The top ten hold 9.5% to 13% of the sample, which has under 950,000 distinct CDR3 sequences, 21% seen once. Sequencing used PBMCs from blood, obtained around 5 days after vaccination. The receptors originated from a middle-aged man who received an inactivated influenza vaccine. CDR3s include the opening cysteine and the closing phenylalanine or tryptophan. The D gene is left open where the match is weak. Size is stated for part of the rows, as once, few or many counts, or as a class when the clone is expanded.

cdr3_aa,cdr3_nt,d_call,clone_size,j_call,v_call
CSARAGGNEKLFF,TGCAGTGCTAGGGCAGGGGGTAATGAAAAACTGTTTTTT,TRBD1,few,TRBJ1-4,TRBV20-1
CASSQDRGLDTQYF,TGTGCCAGCAGCCAAGATAGAGGACTAGATACGCAGTATTTT,.,.,TRBJ2-3,TRBV4-2
CASSYRRRTSGASTDTQYF,TGTGCCAGCAGTTACCGTCGACGGACTAGCGGGGCTAGCACAGATACGCAGTATTTT,TRBD2,few,TRBJ2-3,TRBV6-5
CASSKTGGQNIQYF,TGTGCCAGCAGTAAAACAGGGGGCCAAAACATTCAGTACTTC,TRBD1,.,TRBJ2-4,TRBV6-2/TRBV6-3
CASSSRQGGNIQYF,TGTGCCAGCAGTTCCAGACAGGGGGGGAACATTCAGTACTTC,TRBD1,few,TRBJ2-4,TRBV28
CASRPAPHTGELFF,TGTGCCAGCAGGCCAGCACCACACACCGGGGAGCTGTTTTTT,.,few,TRBJ2-2,TRBV28
CASSLAQDPGELFF,TGCGCCAGCAGCTTGGCTCAAGATCCCGGGGAGCTGTTTTTT,.,.,TRBJ2-2,TRBV5-1
CASSLALREPRNEQFF,TGTGCCAGCAGTTTAGCGCTGCGGGAGCCCCGCAATGAGCAGTTCTTC,TRBD2,few,TRBJ2-1,TRBV12-3/TRBV12-4
CASSLSSGSGDTQYF,TGTGCCAGCAGCTTATCTAGCGGGAGCGGTGATACGCAGTATTTT,TRBD2,few,TRBJ2-3,TRBV7-9
CASSPRLAGEGNTDTQYF,TGTGCCAGCAGCCCTCGACTAGCGGGAGAAGGGAACACAGATACGCAGTATTTT,TRBD2,once,TRBJ2-3,TRBV3-1
CSARAQGRAYEQYF,TGCAGTGCTAGAGCCCAGGGGCGGGCGTACGAGCAGTACTTC,.,few,TRBJ2-7,TRBV20-1
CASSWDVLAGSEQYF,TGTGCCAGCAGTTGGGACGTACTAGCGGGAAGCGAGCAGTACTTC,TRBD2,.,TRBJ2-7,TRBV6-2/TRBV6-3
CASSYTPGQSYEQYF,TGTGCCAGCAGTTACACGCCGGGACAGTCCTACGAGCAGTACTTC,TRBD1,.,TRBJ2-7,TRBV6-5
CAISESGRDTGELFF,TGTGCCATCAGTGAGTCCGGCAGGGACACCGGGGAGCTGTTTTTT,.,many,TRBJ2-2,TRBV10-3
CASSLTLAGVNEQFF,TGTGCCAGCAGCTTAACCCTAGCGGGAGTCAATGAGCAGTTCTTC,TRBD2,few,TRBJ2-1,TRBV7-8
CSARLRGANEQYF,TGCAGTGCTAGACTCAGGGGAGCGAACGAGCAGTACTTC,.,.,TRBJ2-7,TRBV20-1
CASSVGSGYGGMTNEQYF,TGTGCCAGCAGCGTAGGTAGTGGGTATGGGGGAATGACGAATGAGCAGTACTTC,.,few,TRBJ2-7,TRBV9
CASSVVLNTEAFF,TGTGCCAGCAGCGTAGTGTTGAACACTGAAGCTTTCTTT,.,.,TRBJ1-1,TRBV9
CATSDLKTSGQETQYF,TGTGCCACCAGTGATCTTAAGACTAGCGGGCAAGAGACCCAGTACTTC,TRBD2,few,TRBJ2-5,TRBV24-1
CASSLGLKADTQYF,TGTGCCAGCAGCTTGGGACTAAAAGCAGATACGCAGTATTTT,TRBD2,.,TRBJ2-3,TRBV7-2
CASSLDRGQDTQYF,TGTGCCAGCAGCTTGGACAGGGGGCAAGATACGCAGTATTTT,TRBD1,.,TRBJ2-3,TRBV7-9
CSAQGGGSATEAFF,TGCAGTGCCCAAGGGGGAGGGTCCGCGACTGAAGCTTTCTTT,.,few,TRBJ1-1,TRBV20-1
CASRDRTRHYGYTF,TGTGCCAGCAGGGACAGGACGCGTCACTATGGCTACACCTTC,TRBD1,.,TRBJ1-2,TRBV6-1
CASSAWTGGFYEQYF,TGTGCCAGCAGCGCATGGACAGGGGGCTTCTACGAGCAGTACTTC,TRBD1,.,TRBJ2-7,TRBV5-6
CASSPGHYRYNEQFF,TGTGCCAGCAGCCCTGGACATTATCGCTACAATGAGCAGTTCTTC,.,once,TRBJ2-1,TRBV11-2
CASSPMGGLTEAFF,TGTGCCAGCTCACCAATGGGGGGACTGACTGAAGCTTTCTTT,.,.,TRBJ1-1,TRBV18
CASSLETGAGANVLTF,TGCGCCAGCAGCTTGGAAACAGGGGCTGGGGCCAACGTCCTGACTTTC,TRBD1,many,TRBJ2-6,TRBV5-1
CASSYRGESGLSNEQFF,TGTGCCAGCAGTTACAGAGGGGAATCAGGGTTAAGCAATGAGCAGTTCTTC,.,.,TRBJ2-1,TRBV6-5
CASNYGGAGYNEQFF,TGTGCCAGCAATTATGGGGGGGCCGGCTACAATGAGCAGTTCTTC,.,.,TRBJ2-1,TRBV27